Following are 32 T cell receptor beta chains from one sample sequenced in a study of cytomegalovirus exposure and HLA in healthy donors. Here immunoSEQ multiplex PCR was the method, and the copy in TCRdb shows in-frame clones only, minus some. The table lists some 120,000 clones, 89% of them singletons, with 2% in the top ten. The sequencing sample was made of PBMCs. The origin of the receptors is a woman under 30 in good health and CMV-seronegative.

CDR3 sequence reads: CASSMGQSRTDTQYF. The CDR3 DNA sequence: TGCGCCAGCAGCATGGGACAGTCGCGGACAGATACGCAGTATTTT. The chain is built from TRBV5-1 and TRBJ2-3; TRBD1 aligns across 7 bases. V lost 4 bases to trimming and J lost 3 bases; unmatched junction nucleotides: 8. This CDR3 is built from 15 residues. Germline V gene data show CDR1 as SGHRS and CDR2 as YFSETQ.

Note on this clone: Other DNA sequences from this sample encode an identical CDR3 as well. The chain carries TRBV5-1 and TRBJ2-7, with 10 bases matching TRBD1. V was pared by 3 bases and J by 4 bases, with 4 bases of the junction left unmatched. The CDR3 consists of 14 residues. Germline values: CDR1 SGHRS, CDR2 YFSETQ. The CDR3 sequence is CASSSRTGGYEQYF. DNA of the CDR3: TGCGCCAGCAGCTCCCGGACAGGGGGTTACGAGCAGTACTTC.

This chain uses TRBV15 with TRBJ2-7; D gene ambiguous. Germline V gene lookup returns CDR1 LNHNV and CDR2 YYDKDF (reference sequence). The CDR3 is 12 residues long. The ends were cut back, 3 bases at V and 6 bases at J, with 9 bases in the middle. The CDR3 bases are TGTGCCACCAGCAGGTTTAGAGCCGAGCAGTACTTC. Translating gives CATSRFRAEQYF.

The chain combines TRBV5-6 with TRBJ2-5; 7 positions match TRBD1. The germline V gene encodes CDR1 SGHDT and CDR2 YYEEEE. CDR3 length: 17 amino acids. The junction had 9 bases not matched to a gene; V was cut back by 0 bases and J by 1 base. The CDR3 sequence is CASSLGQGFTSQETQYF. In DNA form, the CDR3 reads TGTGCCAGCAGCTTGGGACAGGGCTTTACTTCCCAAGAGACCCAGTACTTC.

The V gene is TRBV5-1, the J gene TRBJ2-5; no firm D call. Trimming stripped 4 bases from V and 5 bases from J, with 12 bases between. This CDR3 spans 13 amino acids. Germline CDR1 and CDR2: SGHRS and YFSETQ. This chain's CDR3 is CASSQPLEETQYF. The CDR3 nucleotides read TGCGCCAGCAGCCAGCCCTTGGAGGAGACCCAGTACTTC.

J is TRBJ2-7 and V is TRBV18, with 8 bases lining up with TRBD1. Germline V lookup: CDR1 KGHSH, CDR2 LQKENI. The CDR3 sequence is 14 residues long. Losses at the gene ends were 3 bases for V and 5 bases for J; bases not matched to a gene: 6. CDR3 region: CASSPRDRRHEQYF. The CDR3 region has the DNA TGTGCCAGCTCACCCCGGGACAGGCGGCACGAGCAGTACTTC.

This clone was picked up one time. V is TRBV15 and J is TRBJ2-1; the D is unclear. Germline lookup yields CDR1 LNHNV and CDR2 YYDKDF (reference sequence). The ends were cut back, 1 base at V and 6 bases at J, with 10 bases in the middle. This CDR3 is 14 amino acids long. CDR3 sequence (DNA): TGTGCCACCAGCAGAGCCCCCTCCAGCAATGAGCAGTTCTTC. It specifies CATSRAPSSNEQFF.

The chain is built from TRBV6-6 and TRBJ2-7, with a tentative D call TRBD1 (5 bases). Trimming left V 5 bases short and J 0 bases short, with 14 bases between. In germline, CDR1 is MNHNY, CDR2 SVGAGI (reference sequence). This CDR3 is built from 15 residues. The CDR3 DNA reads as TGTGCCAGCAGTGACAGTGCCACGTACTCCTACGAGCAGTACTTC. It translates to CASSDSATYSYEQYF.

This clone has more than one count but fewer than ten. The chain is built from TRBV7-2 and TRBJ1-2, with D possibly matching TRBD1 (6 bases). Germline CDR1 reads SGHTA; CDR2 reads FQGNSA. This CDR3 is 14 amino acids long. V dropped 4 bases and J dropped 3 bases, with 12 bases sitting between them. The CDR3 loop is CASSSAPGDYGYTF. The CDR3, as DNA: TGTGCCAGCAGCTCCGCCCCAGGGGACTATGGCTACACCTTC.

In the case of this clone: One end of the junction varies from germline; a read error may be responsible. V and J are TRBV27 and TRBJ2-1; D may be TRBD2 (6 bases). This CDR3 contains 16 residues. Germline V CDR1 and CDR2: MNHEY, SMNVEV (reference sequence). The CDR3 sequence is CASSFGGRPSYNELFF. Here the CDR3 DNA reads TGTGCCAGCAGTTTCGGGGGAAGACCCTCCTACAATGAGCTGTTCTTC.

The chain has TRBV27 and TRBJ2-2; 7 bases line up with TRBD1. The CDR3 is 14 amino acids. CDR1 is MNHEY and CDR2 is SMNVEV in the germline V gene (reference sequence). V shed 6 bases and J 3 bases; nucleotides not matched to a gene: 4. CDR3 residues: CASSRGFDTGELFF. For the CDR3, the DNA is TGTGCCAGCAGCAGGGGGTTTGACACCGGGGAGCTGTTTTTT.

The rearrangement joins TRBV5-4 to TRBJ2-1; D possibly corresponds to TRBD1 (5 bases). V was trimmed by 6 bases and J by 1 base, leaving 14 bases between them. CDR3 length: 15 amino acids. Looked up from germline, CDR1 is SGHNT and CDR2 is YYREEE (reference sequence). Here the CDR3 DNA reads TGTGCCAGCACCGATGGGGCGGCTTCCTACAATGAGCAGTTCTTC. This encodes CASTDGAASYNEQFF.

This sequence joins TRBV7-9 and TRBJ2-3; 7 nucleotides align to TRBD1. V lost 5 bases to trimming and J lost 9 bases; unmatched junction nucleotides: 5. The length of the CDR3 is 12 residues. Germline V gene lookup returns CDR1 SEHNR and CDR2 FQNEAQ (reference sequence). The CDR3 region has the DNA TGTGCCAGCAGCCGGGACAGCCCGACGCAGTATTTT. Protein: CASSRDSPTQYF.

The gene calls are TRBV7-9 and TRBJ1-2, with a weak D call TRBD1 (6 bases). The CDR3 length is 15 residues. Trimming pared 5 bases from V and 4 bases from J, leaving 17 bases between. CDR1 SEHNR and CDR2 FQNEAQ come from the germline V gene (reference sequence). CDR3 loop: CASSIDRQRFYGYTF. The CDR3 DNA follows: TGTGCCAGCAGCATAGACAGGCAGCGCTTCTATGGCTACACCTTC. Full variable domain (rest looked up from reference TRBV7-9 and TRBJ1-2): DTGVSQNPRHKITKRGQNVTFRCDPISEHNRLYWYRQTLGQGPEFLTYFQNEAQLEKSRLLSDRFSAERPKGSFSTLEIQRTEQGDSAMYLCASSIDRQRFYGYTFGSGTRLTVV.

The chain carries TRBV15 and TRBJ2-7; TRBD1 is a possible D gene (5 bases). This CDR3 has 13 residues. V was shortened by 9 bases and J by 5 bases, with 17 bases between the two germline ends. From germline, CDR1 is LNHNV and CDR2 YYDKDF (reference sequence). The CDR3 loop reads CATRNPGNDEQYF. CDR3 sequence (DNA): TGTGCCACTCGGAACCCAGGGAACGACGAGCAGTACTTC.

This chain links TRBV21-1 with TRBJ2-7; the table gives TRBD1 as D, unverified against the DNA. TRBV21-1 is labeled a pseudogene. This CDR3 comprises 15 residues. The CDR3 bases are TGTGCCAGCAGCAAAGCGGCCCTTCAGGACTACGAGCAGTACTTC. It translates to CASSKAALQDYEQYF.

The genes are TRBV28 and TRBJ1-5; 8 bases match TRBD1. The CDR3 consists of 17 residues. V lost 5 bases, J lost 2 bases, and 11 bases stayed unmatched. Germline CDR1 MDHEN, CDR2 SYDVKM. DNA of the CDR3: TGTGCCAGCAGTCCCAAGACAGGGGACTTCGGCAATCAGCCCCAGCATTTT. Translating it yields CASSPKTGDFGNQPQHF. Filled out from reference TRBV28 and TRBJ1-5, the complete variable domain reads DVKVTQSSRYLVKRTGEKVFLECVQDMDHENMFWYRQDPGLGLRLIYFSYDVKMKEKGDIPEGYSVSREKKERFSLILESASTNQTSMYLCASSPKTGDFGNQPQHFGDGTRLSIL.

J is TRBJ1-3 and V is TRBV29-1; TRBD1 agrees at 8 bases. Trimming cost V 2 bases and J 0 bases; bases outside gene matches: 6. This CDR3 has 16 amino acids. Germline V lookup: CDR1 SQVTM, CDR2 ANQGSEA. CDR3 sequence (DNA): TGCAGCGTTGAATTTGCAGGGGGCTACTCTGGAAACACCATATATTTT. Residues: CSVEFAGGYSGNTIYF.

The V gene is TRBV10-3, the J gene TRBJ2-7; 8 nucleotides match TRBD2. V trimming: 2 bases; J trimming: 6 bases; junction bases outside the gene matches: 15. Germline lookup yields CDR1 ENHRY and CDR2 SYGVKD. This CDR3 comprises 17 residues. The CDR3 DNA is TGTGCCATCAGTGAGAGTGGAGCCCGGGAGGGGACGAGCGAGCAGTACTTC. Translated: CAISESGAREGTSEQYF.

Only a few counts were recorded for this clone. The V gene is TRBV7-9, the J gene TRBJ1-2; TRBD1 might be the D (5 bases). The CDR3 is 13 amino acids. Deletions cut 5 bases from V and 8 bases from J, with 15 bases between. The V gene's germline CDR1 is SEHNR and CDR2 FQNEAQ (reference sequence). DNA for the CDR3: TGTGCCAGCAGCCCAAAGGAGGGGTACGGCTACACCTTC. It yields the protein CASSPKEGYGYTF.

V usage is TRBV28 and J usage is TRBJ1-1; 8 positions match TRBD1. V was clipped by 5 bases and J by 4 bases; unmatched bases: 0. The CDR3 covers 12 residues. Germline-derived CDR1 and CDR2 are MDHEN and SYDVKM. CDR3 DNA sequence: TGTGCCAGCAGTACAGGGGGCACTGAAGCTTTCTTT. This codes for CASSTGGTEAFF.

The V call is TRBV6-6, the J call TRBJ1-3; the D is unclear. Deletions cut 4 bases from V and 2 bases from J, with 12 bases between. CDR1 is MNHNY and CDR2 is SVGAGI in the germline V gene (reference sequence). The CDR3 extends over 15 amino acids. Here the CDR3 DNA reads TGTGCCAGCAGTTTCGGTCGTGAGGCTGGAAACACCATATATTTT. Its translation: CASSFGREAGNTIYF.

V gene TRBV7-6 combines with J gene TRBJ1-4, with 10 bases fitting TRBD1. The J segment lost 8 bases and the V segment lost 4 bases, leaving 13 bases of the junction unmatched. The germline V gene has CDR1 SGHVS and CDR2 FNYEAQ. This CDR3 has 17 residues. The CDR3 coding sequence is TGTGCCAGCAGCTCCGGCCTAATGGACAGGGGGGGGGAAAAACTGTTTTTT. Its protein product is CASSSGLMDRGGEKLFF.

The chain is built from TRBV28 and TRBJ2-2; D is uncertain. The CDR3 has 12 amino acids. CDR1 and CDR2 (germline): MDHEN, SYDVKM. V lost 6 bases, J lost 3 bases, and 5 bases lay in between. CDR3 residues: CASSEYTGELFF. The CDR3 nucleotides read TGTGCCAGCAGCGAGTACACCGGGGAGCTGTTTTTT.

This chain links TRBV6-4 with TRBJ2-2; 9 bases align to TRBD2. CDR1 is MRHNA, CDR2 SNTAGT, per germline. V shed 5 bases and J 4 bases; nucleotides not matched to a gene: 8. CDR3 length: 16 residues. CDR3 in amino acids: CASSPIAGEGTGELFF. CDR3 DNA: TGTGCCAGCAGTCCCATAGCGGGAGAGGGCACCGGGGAGCTGTTTTTT.

The gene calls are TRBV19 and TRBJ2-3; TRBD2 agrees at 8 bases. Germline CDR1 is LNHDA and CDR2 is SQIVND (reference sequence). This CDR3 spans 17 amino acids. Trimming at V came to 3 bases and at J to 2 bases, leaving 10 bases not matched to a gene. The CDR3 DNA reads as TGTGCCAGTAGTATTAGTTGGCTAGCGGGCCTCACAGATACGCAGTATTTT. Protein product: CASSISWLAGLTDTQYF.

V is TRBV7-2 and J is TRBJ2-1; weak D call: TRBD2 (5 bases). V lost 4 bases to trimming and J lost 6 bases, with 13 bases between them. The CDR3 runs 14 residues. Looked up from germline, CDR1 is SGHTA and CDR2 is FQGNSA. CDR3 region: CASSYGNSGNEQFF. CDR3 DNA: TGTGCCAGCAGCTACGGGAACAGTGGCAATGAGCAGTTCTTC.

This sequence joins TRBV6-6 and TRBJ2-7, with 11 bases that match TRBD2. CDR1 and CDR2 from the germline V gene are MNHNY and SVGAGI (reference sequence). The junction had 2 bases not matched to a gene; V was cut back by 4 bases and J by 0 bases. This CDR3 has 15 residues. Written as DNA, the CDR3 is TGTGCCAGCAGTTTAGCGGGAGGGAGCTCCTACGAGCAGTACTTC. This translates into CASSLAGGSSYEQYF.

The chain couples TRBV6-1 to TRBJ2-7; the match to TRBD1 covers 11 bases. After removal of 2 bases from V and 3 bases from J, the junction contained 3 bases not matched to a gene. The CDR3 runs 15 residues. Germline V gene sequence: CDR1 MNHNS, CDR2 SASEGT. CDR3 bases: TGTGCCAGCAGTGAAAGGGACAGGGGGAACTACGAGCAGTACTTC. Residues: CASSERDRGNYEQYF.

The CDR3 DNA sequence: TGTGCCAGTAGTACCGTATACAGGGTTACCACTGAAGCTTTCTTT. This codes for CASSTVYRVTTEAFF. The V and J genes are TRBV19 and TRBJ1-1, with D perhaps TRBD1 (6 bases). Germline V gene lookup returns CDR1 LNHDA and CDR2 SQIVND (reference sequence). CDR3 length: 15 residues. V was pared by 4 bases and J by 4 bases, with 16 bases between.

The chain combines TRBV28 with TRBJ2-7; D may be TRBD2 (5 bases). Germline values: CDR1 MDHEN, CDR2 SYDVKM. The CDR3 consists of 16 residues. V lost 5 bases to trimming and J lost 0 bases, with 17 bases between them. The CDR3 DNA reads TGTGCCAGCAGTCCTGCCTCCGGTGGGAGCTCCTACGAGCAGTACTTC. This gives the protein CASSPASGGSSYEQYF.

The chain has TRBV11-2 and TRBJ2-3, with 12 bases identical to TRBD2. Losses at the gene ends were 5 bases for V and 4 bases for J; bases not matched to a gene: 10. Per germline, CDR1 SGHAT and CDR2 FQNNGV. This CDR3 has 17 residues. The CDR3 sequence is CASSERLAGVYADTQYF. Written as DNA, the CDR3 is TGTGCCAGCAGCGAGCGACTAGCGGGAGTATATGCAGATACGCAGTATTTT. Filled out from reference TRBV11-2 and TRBJ2-3, the complete variable domain reads EAGVAQSPRYKIIEKRQSVAFWCNPISGHATLYWYQQILGQGPKLLIQFQNNGVVDDSQLPKDRFSAERLKGVDSTLKIQPAKLEDSAVYLCASSERLAGVYADTQYFGPGTRLTVL.